The sequence of this T cell receptor (beta chain) was determined in a study of identifying expanded T cells in peripheral blood. To note about this clone: Its antigen is not known.

Whole-study results and caveats: Clone count variance between approximately two-week samples rose with total template count. Technical replicates showed around 1.2 changed clones; about two weeks around 15; four weeks 19.

CDR1 is SGHNT and CDR2 is YENEEA in the germline V gene. Trimming took off 1 base at V and 3 bases at J, with 15 bases between the two ends. CDR3 size: 16 residues. Sequencing used immunoSEQ multiplex PCR; TCRdb keeps in-frame clones, though not all of them. The sample lists more than 70,000 clones, about 86% occurring once. Source material: blood. The chain links TRBV11-3 to TRBJ2-5; weak D call: TRBD1 (6 bases). The receptor comes from a person aged 18 to 75 in good health. CDR3 nucleotide sequence: TGTGCCAGCAGCTTAGGCCTAGACCGACAGGAAGAGACCCAGTACTTC. This translates into CASSLGLDRQEETQYF. The variable domain in full, with the rest retrieved from reference TRBV11-3 and TRBJ2-5, is EAGVVQSPRYKIIEKKQPVAFWCNPISGHNTLYWYLQNLGQGPELLIRYENEEAVDDSQLPKDRFSAERLKGVDSTLKIQPAELGDSAVYLCASSLGLDRQEETQYFGPGTRLLVL.